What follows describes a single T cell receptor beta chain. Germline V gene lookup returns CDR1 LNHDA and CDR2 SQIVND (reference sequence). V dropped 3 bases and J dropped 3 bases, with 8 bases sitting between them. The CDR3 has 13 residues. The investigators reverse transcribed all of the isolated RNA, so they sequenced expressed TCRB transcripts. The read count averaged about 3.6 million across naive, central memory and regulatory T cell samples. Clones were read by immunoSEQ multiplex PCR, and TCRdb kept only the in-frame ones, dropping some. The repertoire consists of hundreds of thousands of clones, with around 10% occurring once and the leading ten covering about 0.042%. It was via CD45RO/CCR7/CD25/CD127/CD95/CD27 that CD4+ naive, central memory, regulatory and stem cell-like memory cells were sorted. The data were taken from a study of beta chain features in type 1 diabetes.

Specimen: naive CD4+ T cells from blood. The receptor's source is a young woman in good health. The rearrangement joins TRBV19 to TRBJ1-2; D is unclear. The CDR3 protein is CASSIKNDYGYTF. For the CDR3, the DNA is TGTGCCAGTAGTATTAAGAATGACTATGGCTACACCTTC.